This TCR beta chain emerged from a study of blood T cell repertoires in COVID-19. This clone was found a few times. The V and J ends lost 1 base and 6 bases, in that order; junction bases with no gene match: 2. CDR1 SGHRS and CDR2 YFSETQ come from the germline V gene. The CDR3 is 16 amino acids. In the original workflow: Reference gene primers were amplified, and this amplification served to estimate nucleated cell counts. Generated by immunoSEQ multiplex PCR, the TCRdb table keeps only in-frame clones and is missing some. From that table come the V and J calls and clone size; the DNA was used to work out D and trimming. The sample has approximately 150,000 clones, 84% seen once; the top ten hold roughly 2.5%.

The clonotype was recovered from a woman aged 80 or over with COVID-19, enrolled during active disease. The chain recombines TRBV5-1 with TRBJ2-1; 15 bases map to TRBD2. The material sequenced was peripheral blood. Here the CDR3 reads CASSLRTSGRANEQFF. CDR3 bases: TGCGCCAGCAGCTTGAGGACTAGCGGGAGGGCCAATGAGCAGTTCTTC.